Here is one T cell receptor (beta chain) with its context. Antigen unknown. Germline V lookup: CDR1 SGHVS, CDR2 FNYEAQ. Trimming stripped 5 bases from V and 0 bases from J, with 14 bases between. There are 15 residues in the CDR3. These data are taken from a study of shared clonotypes between healthy human individuals. Across the whole study: A donor's plate count was three for CD4 naive and three for CD4 memory; CD8 naive had two and CD8 memory one.

Whole-study findings and limits: Only blood was sampled, and tissue TCR repertoires likely differ from blood ones.

Measured with immunoSEQ multiplex PCR; TCRdb has only the in-frame clones, and not every one. This sample has 950,000 to 1,100,000 clones, with around 76% found just once. Donors included only healthy HIV-negative adults lacking recent acute infections or vaccinations. The investigators split CD4+ cells into a CD45RA+ naive subset and a CD45RA-negative memory subset. The TCR sequence derives from a man aged 18 to 35 in good health. The chain carries TRBV7-6 and TRBJ2-7, with unresolved D. Sequenced: memory CD4+ T cells sorted from blood. The sample's subset: CD45RA-negative fraction. This CDR3 reads CASSQADASSYEQYF. The CDR3 nucleotides read TGTGCCAGCAGCCAGGCGGACGCTTCCTCCTACGAGCAGTACTTC.